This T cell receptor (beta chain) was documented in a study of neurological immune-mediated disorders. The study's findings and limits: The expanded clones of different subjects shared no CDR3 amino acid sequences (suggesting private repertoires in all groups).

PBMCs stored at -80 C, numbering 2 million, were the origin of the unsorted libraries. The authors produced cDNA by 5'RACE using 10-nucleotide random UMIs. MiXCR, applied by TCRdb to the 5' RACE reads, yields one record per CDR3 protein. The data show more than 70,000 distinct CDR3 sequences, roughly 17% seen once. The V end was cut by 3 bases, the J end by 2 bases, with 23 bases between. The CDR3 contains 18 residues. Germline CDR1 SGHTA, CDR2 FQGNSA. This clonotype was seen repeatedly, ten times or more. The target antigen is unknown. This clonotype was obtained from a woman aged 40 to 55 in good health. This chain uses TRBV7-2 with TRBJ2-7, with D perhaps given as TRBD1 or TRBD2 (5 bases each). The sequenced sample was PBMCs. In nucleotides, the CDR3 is TGTGCCAGCAGCTTCACTTTTTTGGCCCGGGACCGCACCTACGAGCAGTACTTC. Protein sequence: CASSFTFLARDRTYEQYF.